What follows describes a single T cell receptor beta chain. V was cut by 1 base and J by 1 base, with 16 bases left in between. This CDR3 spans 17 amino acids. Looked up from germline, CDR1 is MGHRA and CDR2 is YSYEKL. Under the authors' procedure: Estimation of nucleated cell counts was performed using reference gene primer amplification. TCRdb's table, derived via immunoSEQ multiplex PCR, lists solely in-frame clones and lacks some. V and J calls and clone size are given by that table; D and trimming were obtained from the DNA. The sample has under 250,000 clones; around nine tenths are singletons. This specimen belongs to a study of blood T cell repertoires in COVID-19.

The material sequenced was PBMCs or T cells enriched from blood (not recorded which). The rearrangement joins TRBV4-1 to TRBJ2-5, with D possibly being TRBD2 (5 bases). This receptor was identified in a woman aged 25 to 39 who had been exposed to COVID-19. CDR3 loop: CASSQGRGPRLQETQYF. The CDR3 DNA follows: TGCGCCAGCAGCCAAGGTCGCGGGCCTCGACTCCAAGAGACCCAGTACTTC.